The 17 T cell receptor beta chains given below trace back to one sample, sequenced in a study of blood T cell repertoires in COVID-19. The protocol was immunoSEQ multiplex PCR, while the TCRdb copy is restricted to in-frame clones and leaves out a portion. The data hold 350,000 to 400,000 clones, with 85% to 90% observed a single time. The sample taken for sequencing was PBMCs or T cells enriched from blood (not recorded which). The receptors stem from a man younger than 35 who had recovered from COVID-19.

The chain employs TRBV28 and TRBJ2-7; TRBD1 matches 8 bases. The J segment lost 0 bases and the V segment lost 4 bases, leaving 5 bases of the junction unmatched. Germline loops: CDR1 MDHEN, CDR2 SYDVKM. This CDR3 spans 15 amino acids. The CDR3 region has the DNA TGTGCCAGCAGTTCCTCCGGGACAGGCTCCTACGAGCAGTACTTC. Encoded protein: CASSSSGTGSYEQYF.

The chain has TRBV19 and TRBJ1-1, with D perhaps TRBD1 (6 bases). CDR1 and CDR2 from the germline V gene are LNHDA and SQIVND (reference sequence). The length of the CDR3 is 16 residues. The V gene lost 3 bases and the J gene lost 1 base, with 15 bases spanning the gap. This chain's CDR3 is CASSIRRQVQNTEAFF. In nucleotides, the CDR3 is TGTGCCAGTAGTATTAGAAGACAGGTCCAGAACACTGAAGCTTTCTTT.

The gene calls are TRBV3-1 (or the pseudogene TRBV3-2) and TRBJ1-3; D is unresolved. The V end lost 0 bases, the J end lost 1 base, and 7 bases lay between the germline ends. Germline CDR1 and CDR2: LGHDT and YNNKEL (reference sequence). CDR3 length equals 15 residues. The CDR3 sequence is CASSQDSQSGNTIYF. The CDR3 region has the DNA TGTGCCAGCAGCCAAGATTCGCAGTCTGGAAACACCATATATTTT.

J is TRBJ2-2 and V is TRBV7-2; 9 positions match TRBD2. Germline-derived CDR1 and CDR2 are SGHTA and FQGNSA. The junction had 3 bases not matched to a gene; V was cut back by 2 bases and J by 5 bases. The CDR3 runs to 15 residues. DNA for the CDR3: TGTGCCAGCAGCTTACCGCTAGCGGGGACCGGGGAGCTGTTTTTT. Protein sequence: CASSLPLAGTGELFF.

The V gene is TRBV3-1 (or the pseudogene TRBV3-2), the J gene TRBJ2-7, with TRBD1 matching over 9 bases. The CDR3 has 14 amino acids. V lost 4 bases to trimming and J lost 2 bases; unmatched junction nucleotides: 3. CDR1 is LGHDT and CDR2 is YNNKEL in the germline V gene (reference sequence). CDR3 in amino acids: CASSRGTGPYEQYF. The CDR3 DNA reads as TGTGCCAGCAGCCGGGGGACAGGGCCCTACGAGCAGTACTTC.

The chain combines TRBV27 with TRBJ1-2; TRBD1 matches at 10 bases. The germline CDR1 and CDR2 sequences are MNHEY and SMNVEV (reference sequence). The CDR3 sequence is 17 residues long. The V gene end was trimmed by 0 bases and the J gene end by 7 bases; junction bases not matched to a gene: 11. The DNA of the CDR3 is TGTGCCAGCAGTTTATCTCTCGGGGGACAGGGGTCGGGTGGCTACACCTTC. This codes for CASSLSLGGQGSGGYTF.

The chain combines TRBV7-9 with TRBJ1-2; TRBD1 might be the D (6 bases). Germline assignment: CDR1 SEHNR and CDR2 FQNEAQ (reference sequence). The ends were cut back, 5 bases at V and 4 bases at J, with 17 bases in the middle. The CDR3 extends over 15 amino acids. CDR3 amino acids: CASSRDLLGGYGYTF. The CDR3 DNA is TGTGCCAGCAGCAGGGACCTTTTAGGGGGCTATGGCTACACCTTC.

The chain is built from TRBV9 and TRBJ1-1; D remains ambiguous. This CDR3 is built from 15 residues. V was shortened by 2 bases and J by 4 bases, with 15 bases between the two germline ends. Germline CDR1 reads SGDLS; CDR2 reads YYNGEE. The CDR3 coding sequence is TGTGCCAGCAGCGTCGGGAGGGTTGCGGCCACTGAAGCTTTCTTT. Its translation: CASSVGRVAATEAFF.

This chain joins TRBV10-3 and TRBJ2-7; 10 bases agree with TRBD1. The V segment lost 7 bases and the J segment 5 bases; nucleotides outside the gene matches: 5. Germline V gene lookup returns CDR1 ENHRY and CDR2 SYGVKD. This CDR3 is 13 amino acids long. The CDR3 DNA follows: TGTGCCATCACGGGGACAGGGGCGGACGAGCAGTACTTC. Protein sequence: CAITGTGADEQYF.

This chain uses TRBV18 with TRBJ2-1, with 7 bases matching TRBD2. Germline V lookup: CDR1 KGHSH, CDR2 LQKENI. The length of the CDR3 is 14 residues. V was clipped by 6 bases and J by 5 bases; unmatched bases: 7. The CDR3 DNA reads TGTGCCAGCTCCCTCAGCGGGGCCAACAATGAGCAGTTCTTC. Its protein is CASSLSGANNEQFF.

The rearrangement uses TRBV7-9 and TRBJ1-1, with D maybe TRBD1 (6 bases). CDR3 length: 16 residues. Per germline, CDR1 SEHNR and CDR2 FQNEAQ (reference sequence). V dropped 0 bases and J dropped 3 bases, with 14 bases sitting between them. CDR3 region: CASSLAGGTLDTEAFF. In DNA form, the CDR3 reads TGTGCCAGCAGCTTAGCCGGGGGGACATTAGACACTGAAGCTTTCTTT.

V gene TRBV6-2 or TRBV6-3 combines with J gene TRBJ2-7; D is uncertain. Trimming left V 0 bases short and J 3 bases short, with 9 bases between. Germline loops: CDR1 MNHEY, CDR2 SVGEGT. CDR3 length equals 14 residues. Here the CDR3 DNA reads TGTGCCAGCAGTTACTCGTCGACATACTACGAGCAGTACTTC. Translated: CASSYSSTYYEQYF.

The J gene is TRBJ1-3, the V gene TRBV7-9, with 10 bases fitting TRBD1. CDR1 and CDR2 from the germline V gene are SEHNR and FQNEAQ (reference sequence). With 5 bases clipped from V and 2 bases from J, the junction kept 3 bases outside the gene matches. The CDR3 has 15 amino acids. The chain's CDR3 is CASSPGQGAGNTIYF. CDR3 in DNA: TGTGCCAGCAGCCCTGGACAGGGGGCTGGAAACACCATATATTTT.

The chain couples TRBV19 to TRBJ2-7, with 13 bases lining up with TRBD2. After removal of 5 bases from V and 2 bases from J, the junction contained 12 bases not matched to a gene. The CDR3 has 18 residues. CDR1 and CDR2 (germline): LNHDA, SQIVND (reference sequence). CDR3 amino acids: CASSLGTSGTHRTYEQYF. The CDR3 DNA sequence: TGTGCCAGTAGTCTCGGGACTAGCGGGACCCACCGAACCTACGAGCAGTACTTC.

The CDR3 sequence is CAWMGDRGSHLHF. In DNA, the CDR3 is TGTGCCTGGATGGGGGACAGGGGATCCCACCTCCACTTT. The chain has TRBV30 and TRBJ1-6, with TRBD1 identical over 10 bases. V dropped 4 bases and J dropped 15; count of bases not matched to a gene: 9. From germline, CDR1 is GTSNPN and CDR2 SVGIG (reference sequence). This CDR3 has 13 amino acids.

This clone was counted a few times. The V and J genes are TRBV7-9 and TRBJ1-1; D uncertain. The V end was cut by 0 bases, the J end by 1 base, with 6 bases between. The CDR3 runs to 14 residues. CDR1 and CDR2 from the germline V gene are SEHNR and FQNEAQ (reference sequence). The DNA for the CDR3 is TGTGCCAGCAGCTTAGCAACTTCGAACACTGAAGCTTTCTTT. Amino acid sequence: CASSLATSNTEAFF.

The rearrangement uses TRBV9 and TRBJ2-2, with 9 bases identical to TRBD2. The CDR3 has 18 residues. Germline V gene lookup returns CDR1 SGDLS and CDR2 YYNGEE. V gave up 0 bases and J gave up 6 bases; unmatched junction bases: 12. The CDR3 loop reads CASSVEGRLAARAGELFF. The CDR3 DNA is TGTGCCAGCAGCGTAGAGGGTCGACTAGCGGCTCGGGCCGGGGAGCTGTTTTTT.